This TCR beta chain emerged from a study of T cell repertoires in cytomegalovirus infection. Across the whole study: Shared public TCR beta signatures pointed to both CMV infection and a matching HLA type. Study results and limitations: Adding up the frequency of public TCR beta families identified people who carried CMV plus the relevant HLA. In two of eight donors, the top clonotype was HLA-C-restricted CMV-specific.

This clonotype was detected only a few times. What it binds is not known. The CDR3 is 13 amino acids. V was trimmed by 6 bases and J by 5 bases, leaving 13 bases between them. TCRdb used MiXCR to reprocess the reads, holding one entry per CDR3 protein. The sample lists over 300,000 distinct CDR3 sequences, over 7.5% occurring once. Sequencing was carried out using PBMCs. The V call is TRBV12-3 or TRBV12-4, the J call TRBJ2-5, with D tentatively TRBD1 (6 bases). This clonotype originated in a human donor in good health (CMV status not recorded). Some clones in this sample may be carry-over from other donors' samples. This CDR3 reads CASSTGTIETQYF. Written as DNA, the CDR3 is TGTGCCAGCAGCACCGGGACAATCGAGACCCAGTACTTC.